This T cell receptor (beta chain) derives from a study of TIL therapy for anti-PD-1-resistant metastatic lung cancer. The CDR3 has 16 residues. V lost 5 bases and J 0 bases, leaving 16 bases between the germline ends. In germline, CDR1 is SQVTM, CDR2 ANQGSEA. The time point denotes: pre-treatment sample, taken before nivolumab and TIL therapy. Tumor tissue came from excised metastases, mostly pleural nodules or supraclavicular lymph nodes. Patients then received nivolumab; progressors got lymphodepletion, TIL and IL-2. Sequencing used immunoSEQ v3. The data were produced by immunoSEQ multiplex PCR, yet TCRdb's version contains in-frame clones alone and is incomplete. The sample records tens of thousands of clones, around 64% being singletons.

This sequence originates from a person between 25 and 79 years old with non-small cell lung cancer. This specimen was tumor tissue, taken at baseline. J is TRBJ2-2 and V is TRBV29-1; D perhaps matches TRBD2 (6 bases). CDR3 residues: CSVHLSSAPNTGELFF. The CDR3 DNA reads as TGCAGCGTTCACCTTTCTAGCGCACCGAACACCGGGGAGCTGTTTTTT.